This T cell receptor (beta chain) appears in the sequencing data of a study of blood T cell repertoires in COVID-19. Study context: Samples taken during acute and convalescent COVID-19 were collected in the United States, Italy and Spain. The cDNA or gDNA used as material had been derived from T cells, B-cell-depleted T cells, or PBMCs.

In the authors' methods: Amplification of reference gene primers was used by the study to estimate nucleated cell counts. Clones were sequenced by immunoSEQ multiplex PCR, and TCRdb holds only the in-frame ones, with some missing. V and J calls and clone size are given by that table; D and trimming were obtained from the DNA. The sample shows approximately 200,000 clones, 86% of them seen only once. This CDR3 region has 16 residues. The ends lost 7 bases at V and 5 bases at J; junction bases unmatched: 15. The V gene's germline CDR1 is WSHSY and CDR2 SAAADI. The origin of this receptor is a woman under 40 with active or convalescent COVID-19. The V gene is TRBV10-2, the J gene TRBJ1-1; 8 bases line up with TRBD1. Sample: peripheral blood. The chain's CDR3 is CASTKPQGASSTEAFF. The DNA for the CDR3 is TGCGCCAGCACAAAACCTCAGGGGGCTTCTTCGACTGAAGCTTTCTTT.